This T cell receptor beta chain was recorded in a study of T cell responses to AZD1222 COVID-19 vaccine. Study-level information: Pooled samples include second doses given at about 4 or 12 weeks.

Regarding the study as a whole: After the peak T cell response, and only then, were repertoires sampled. Among those given AZD1222, only 5 to 7 were seropositive at baseline. Two AZD1222 doses significantly raised spike-specific TCR breadth and depth over controls.

Germline CDR1 is KGHSH and CDR2 is LQKENI. The CDR3 is made up of 16 amino acids. The V segment lost 8 bases and the J segment 2 bases; nucleotides outside the gene matches: 13. Clones were sequenced by immunoSEQ multiplex PCR, and TCRdb holds only the in-frame ones, with some missing. The sample has approximately 74,000 clones, roughly 80% seen once. Turning to this clone: Its specificity is not known.

This receptor was taken from an adult in good health. The rearrangement links TRBV18 to TRBJ1-2, with TRBD1 matching over 8 bases. Sequences were derived from peripheral blood, sampled on day 0 of AZD1222 vaccination. CDR3 in DNA: TGTGCCAGCCGCCAAGGTTCAGGGGGCCTGAACTATGGCTACACCTTC. Translation gives CASRQGSGGLNYGYTF.